The next 22 T cell receptor beta chains were all read from a single sample in a study of metastatic and nonmetastatic thyroid tumors. No patient received treatment before thyroid surgery. TCRdb re-called the PCR reads with MiXCR. This table holds approximately 4,000 clones, more than 25% found once. Sequenced input: adjacent normal tissue. The receptors originated from a male donor with papillary thyroid cancer or a benign thyroid nodule (not recorded which). Some clones in this sample may be carry-over from other donors' samples.

The sample holds a few counts of this clone. The J gene is TRBJ2-3, the V gene TRBV28; 10 bases are a match to TRBD1. Germline V gene lookup returns CDR1 MDHEN and CDR2 SYDVKM. This CDR3 spans 15 amino acids. Trimming removed 6 bases from V and 3 bases from J; junction bases left unmatched: 6. Here the CDR3 DNA reads TGTGCCAGCAGGTGGACAGGGGGAGGGACAGATACGCAGTATTTT. This sequence encodes CASRWTGGGTDTQYF.

This clone was detected only a few times. This chain connects TRBV27 to TRBJ1-2; perhaps TRBD1 as D (6 bases). Trimming took 7 bases from V and 8 from J, leaving 14 bases between them. Per germline, CDR1 MNHEY and CDR2 SMNVEV (reference sequence). CDR3 length: 12 amino acids. The CDR3 sequence: CASKTTGYGYTF. The CDR3 nucleotides read TGTGCCAGCAAGACCACAGGGTACGGCTACACCTTC.

Turning to this clone: The junction departs from the called germline gene at one end, perhaps through a read error. V gene TRBV27 combines with J gene TRBJ2-3; the D call may be TRBD1 or TRBD2 (5 bases each). The length of the CDR3 is 17 residues. Per the germline V gene, CDR1 is MNHEY and CDR2 is SMNVEV (reference sequence). The CDR3 protein is CAGSFGGHVVVADTQYF. CDR3 coding DNA: TGTGCCGGCAGTTTTGGGGGTCACGTGGTCGTTGCAGATACGCAGTATTTT.

The gene calls are TRBV20-1 and TRBJ2-7; 7 positions match TRBD1. J gave up 4 bases and V 6 bases, and 15 bases lay outside the gene matches. The CDR3 sequence is 15 residues long. Germline V gene sequence: CDR1 DFQATT, CDR2 SNEGSKA (reference sequence). CDR3 bases: TGCAGTGCCATCCCTGACCGACAGGGCGGGTACGAGCAGTACTTC. It is translated as CSAIPDRQGGYEQYF.

This clone is medium-sized (0.01 to 0.1%) in the sample. The rearrangement uses TRBV7-8 and TRBJ2-5, with TRBD2 matching 12 bases. This CDR3 has 15 residues. Trimming removed 3 bases from V and 4 bases from J; junction bases left unmatched: 3. CDR1 and CDR2 (germline): SGHVS, FQNEAQ. The CDR3 bases are TGTGCCAGCAGCTTGTTGACTAGCGGGGGAGAGACCCAGTACTTC. Translated: CASSLLTSGGETQYF. Variable domain in full (rest from reference TRBV7-8 and TRBJ2-5): GAGVSQSPRYKVAKRGQDVALRCDPISGHVSLFWYQQALGQGPEFLTYFQNEAQLDKSGLPSDRFFAERPEGSVSTLKIQRTQQEDSAVYLCASSLLTSGGETQYFGPGTRLLVL.

This chain uses TRBV11-2 with TRBJ2-7; D possibly matches TRBD1 or TRBD2 (6 bases each). The length of the CDR3 is 13 residues. The V gene's germline CDR1 is SGHAT and CDR2 FQNNGV. The germline V and J ends were trimmed by 11 bases and 4 bases, with 18 bases remaining between them. CDR3 loop: CAEGWGAGYEQYF. The CDR3 region has the DNA TGTGCCGAGGGGTGGGGGGCCGGATACGAGCAGTACTTC.

This clone was counted many times. Being one base from a much bigger clone, this may be a read error. Likely a read error: the CDR3 ends without its conserved phenylalanine or tryptophan. The chain employs TRBV7-8 and TRBJ1-4; D unclear. The CDR3 contains 14 residues. The V gene's germline CDR1 is SGHVS and CDR2 FQNEAQ. V was clipped by 2 bases and J by 8 bases, with 12 bases between them. DNA for the CDR3: TGTGCCAGCAGCTTATGGGCTCGCGGCGAAAAACTGTTTCTT. Translating gives CASSLWARGEKLFL.

The chain has TRBV5-1 and TRBJ2-1; TRBD1 agrees at 7 bases. J was trimmed by 6 bases and V by 2 bases; bases with no gene match: 11. Germline V gene data show CDR1 as SGHRS and CDR2 as YFSETQ. The CDR3 extends over 16 amino acids. DNA for the CDR3: TGCGCCAGCAGCTTAGAGTGGGACAGATTTTTCAATGAGCAGTTCTTC. Residues: CASSLEWDRFFNEQFF.

On this clone itself: At one of its ends the junction is not consistent with the germline gene, which may arise from a read error. The rearrangement links TRBV7-9 to TRBJ1-1; no clear D. CDR1 and CDR2 from the germline V gene are SEHNR and FQNEAQ (reference sequence). The CDR3 is 14 residues long. This CDR3 is CASSLDSSRAEAFF. As DNA, the CDR3 is TGTGCCAGCAGCTTAGATTCCAGCCGTGCTGAGGCTTTCTTT. The whole variable domain, remainder taken from reference TRBV7-9 and TRBJ1-1, is DTGVSQNPRHKITKRGQNVTFRCDPISEHNRLYWYRQTLGQGPEFLTYFQNEAQLEKSRLLSDRFSAERPKGSFSTLEIQRTEQGDSAMYLCASSLDSSRAEAFFGQGTRLTVV.

This clone was seen many times. This rearrangement joins TRBV5-4 to TRBJ2-3, with TRBD1 matching 8 bases. V dropped 1 base and J dropped 4; count of bases not matched to a gene: 8. Germline CDR1 is SGHNT and CDR2 is YYREEE (reference sequence). The CDR3 covers 16 residues. The chain's CDR3 is CASSLIMTGVSDTQYF. CDR3 sequence (DNA): TGTGCCAGCAGCTTGATCATGACAGGGGTATCAGATACGCAGTATTTT.

CDR3 amino acids: CARAGEGYEQYF. CDR3 nucleotide sequence: TGCGCCAGGGCAGGGGAGGGCTACGAGCAGTACTTC. The rearrangement uses TRBV5-1 and TRBJ2-7; weak D call: TRBD2 (7 bases). This CDR3 is built from 12 residues. V was shortened by 8 bases and J by 3 bases, with 12 bases between the two germline ends. CDR1 and CDR2 (germline): SGHRS, YFSETQ.

This chain connects TRBV28 to TRBJ1-1; D remains ambiguous. V shed 5 bases and J shed 1 base, with 11 bases lying between them. Germline-derived CDR1 and CDR2 are MDHEN and SYDVKM. The length of the CDR3 is 14 residues. The chain's CDR3 is CASSHKPGNTEAFF. The CDR3 DNA is TGTGCCAGCAGTCATAAACCGGGGAACACTGAAGCTTTCTTT. The full variable domain, rest sourced from reference TRBV28 and TRBJ1-1, is DVKVTQSSRYLVKRTGEKVFLECVQDMDHENMFWYRQDPGLGLRLIYFSYDVKMKEKGDIPEGYSVSREKKERFSLILESASTNQTSMYLCASSHKPGNTEAFFGQGTRLTVV.

This rearrangement joins TRBV6-5 to TRBJ2-5, with D unresolved. Trimming cost V 7 bases and J 3 bases, with 12 bases left between them. Germline V gene data show CDR1 as MNHEY and CDR2 as SVGAGI. The CDR3 has 13 amino acids. The CDR3 loop reads CASIKTTKETQYF. The CDR3 DNA follows: TGTGCCAGCATTAAAACTACCAAAGAGACCCAGTACTTC.

By its share, this clone is medium-sized. The rearrangement joins TRBV9 to TRBJ1-6, with D possibly matching TRBD1 (5 bases). The CDR3 length is 14 residues. From germline, CDR1 is SGDLS and CDR2 YYNGEE. The V end lost 4 bases, the J end lost 7 bases, and 12 bases lay between the germline ends. CDR3 nucleotide sequence: TGTGCCAGCAGCCCCTTCGGGGGGAATTCACCCCTCCACTTT. It encodes CASSPFGGNSPLHF.

The chain is built from TRBV7-9 and TRBJ2-7, with D tentatively TRBD2 (6 bases). CDR3 length: 14 amino acids. V gave up 5 bases and J gave up 3 bases, with 14 bases separating them. The germline CDR1 and CDR2 sequences are SEHNR and FQNEAQ (reference sequence). CDR3 protein: CASSPAGYNYEQYF. CDR3 DNA sequence: TGTGCCAGCAGCCCTGCGGGATACAACTACGAGCAGTACTTC. Together with reference TRBV7-9 and TRBJ2-7, the CDR3 gives the full variable domain: DTGVSQNPRHKITKRGQNVTFRCDPISEHNRLYWYRQTLGQGPEFLTYFQNEAQLEKSRLLSDRFSAERPKGSFSTLEIQRTEQGDSAMYLCASSPAGYNYEQYFGPGTRLTVT.

This clone is medium-sized (0.01 to 0.1%) by share. The chain's CDR3 is CASSQVSQGSDTQYF. The CDR3 DNA is TGTGCCAGCAGCCAAGTTTCGCAGGGTTCCGATACGCAGTATTTT. The chain employs TRBV4-2 and TRBJ2-3, with D possibly being TRBD1 (5 bases). Per the germline V gene, CDR1 is LGHNA and CDR2 is YNFKEQ. CDR3 length: 15 amino acids. Trimming removed 1 base from V and 6 bases from J, with 14 bases in between.

This clone was found a few times. The V and J genes are TRBV6-5 and TRBJ1-2; TRBD1 matches at 8 bases. CDR1 MNHEY and CDR2 SVGAGI come from the germline V gene. CDR3 length: 15 amino acids. V was pared by 2 bases and J by 6 bases, with 8 bases of the junction left unmatched. CDR3 residues: CASSYGQGAYDGYTF. The CDR3 DNA reads as TGTGCCAGCAGTTACGGGCAGGGGGCGTACGATGGCTACACCTTC.

In this sample, this clone turned up a few times. The genes are TRBV7-9 and TRBJ2-1; D perhaps matches TRBD1 (6 bases). Trimming took 5 bases from V and 8 from J, leaving 10 bases between them. Germline assignment: CDR1 SEHNR and CDR2 FQNEAQ (reference sequence). CDR3 size: 12 residues. The CDR3 sequence is CASSHRDDEQFF. DNA for the CDR3: TGTGCCAGCAGCCACAGGGATGATGAGCAGTTCTTC.

This chain joins TRBV19 and TRBJ1-6; D not certain. This CDR3 spans 12 amino acids. The V gene lost 1 base and the J gene lost 10 bases, with 5 bases spanning the gap. CDR1 is LNHDA and CDR2 is SQIVND in the germline V gene (reference sequence). The CDR3 sequence: CASSIGGSPLHF. The CDR3 coding sequence is TGTGCCAGTAGTATAGGTGGATCACCCCTCCACTTT.

This clone qualifies as medium-sized. This clone may be a read error of a much larger clone one base away. This chain connects TRBV6-1 to TRBJ2-5; 8 bases are a match to TRBD2. Trimming cost V 8 bases and J 0 bases; bases outside gene matches: 11. This CDR3 is 16 amino acids long. CDR1 is MNHNS, CDR2 SASEGT, per germline. The CDR3 region has the DNA TGTGCCAGCGGTACCTACGTAGCGGGGTACCAAGAGACCCAGTACTTC. It yields the protein CASGTYVAGYQETQYF.

This rearrangement joins TRBV20-1 to TRBJ2-1; 8 bases match TRBD1. The germline gives CDR1 DFQATT, CDR2 SNEGSKA (reference sequence). The V gene end was trimmed by 3 bases and the J gene end by 15 bases; junction bases not matched to a gene: 13. This CDR3 comprises 13 residues. CDR3 in DNA: TGCAGTGCTAGCCCTCCGCGGACAGGGTTGGGGTTCTTC. Its translation is CSASPPRTGLGFF.

The sample holds a few counts of this clone. The chain uses TRBV6-1 and TRBJ2-7; 7 positions agree with TRBD2. The CDR3 sequence is 13 residues long. After removal of 1 base from V and 7 bases from J, the junction contained 4 bases not matched to a gene. Germline CDR1 is MNHNS and CDR2 is SASEGT. CDR3 region: CASSEGLAREQYF. CDR3 coding DNA: TGTGCCAGCAGTGAAGGACTAGCACGGGAGCAGTACTTC.